This is a list of T cell receptor beta chains from one sample in a study of OX40 agonist ivuxolimab in advanced cancers. Produced via immunoSEQ multiplex PCR; TCRdb's table is partial and in-frame only. The repertoire consists of tens of thousands of clones, with about four fifths occurring once and the leading ten covering around 4.5%. The sample here was CD4+ or CD8+ T cells sorted from blood, taken in a trial of the OX40 agonist ivuxolimab. These receptors were collected from an adult with an advanced solid tumor such as melanoma, head and neck, liver or kidney cancer. Both conserved end residues are part of each CDR3. D genes are given only for firm matches. Expanded clones are given a class, and other clones once, few, many or no size at all.

v_call: TRBV5-8; clone_size: .; d_call: .; j_call: TRBJ2-7; cdr3_nt: TGTGCCAGCAGCTTGTTAACAAGTCTTCAGGGAAGGTTGGAATACGAGCAGTACTTC; cdr3_aa: CASSLLTSLQGRLEYEQYF
v_call: TRBV5-5; clone_size: .; d_call: TRBD1; j_call: TRBJ1-1; cdr3_nt: TGTGCCAGCAGCTTGGAACAGGGGGGCACTGAAGCTTTCTTT; cdr3_aa: CASSLEQGGTEAFF
v_call: TRBV5-1; clone_size: .; d_call: TRBD1; j_call: TRBJ1-1; cdr3_nt: TGCGCCAGCAGCTTGGGGACAGGGGGAGTGAACACTGAAGCTTTCTTT; cdr3_aa: CASSLGTGGVNTEAFF
v_call: TRBV18; clone_size: .; d_call: .; j_call: TRBJ2-7; cdr3_nt: TGTGCCAGCTCACGCCAAATGGATGACGAGCAGTACTTC; cdr3_aa: CASSRQMDDEQYF
v_call: TRBV6-5; clone_size: .; d_call: .; j_call: TRBJ2-5; cdr3_nt: TGTGCCAGCAGTTATTCGGGTGCGGTTCAAGAGACCCAGTACTTC; cdr3_aa: CASSYSGAVQETQYF
v_call: TRBV7-9; clone_size: .; d_call: TRBD1; j_call: TRBJ2-7; cdr3_nt: TGTGCCAGCAGCTTAGAGGGGACAGTGGGTGAGCAGTACTTC; cdr3_aa: CASSLEGTVGEQYF
v_call: TRBV28; clone_size: .; d_call: .; j_call: TRBJ1-3; cdr3_nt: TGTGGGGGTAGCCGCTCTGGAAACACCATATATTTT; cdr3_aa: CGGSRSGNTIYF
v_call: TRBV9; clone_size: .; d_call: TRBD2; j_call: TRBJ2-5; cdr3_nt: TGTGCCAGCAGTTCCCTTAGCGGGGGCCAAGAGACCCAGTACTTC; cdr3_aa: CASSSLSGGQETQYF
v_call: TRBV18; clone_size: .; d_call: .; j_call: TRBJ1-1; cdr3_nt: TGTGCCAGCTCACCGGGTCCCGGGGCGAACACTGAAGCTTTCTTT; cdr3_aa: CASSPGPGANTEAFF
v_call: TRBV27; clone_size: few; d_call: .; j_call: TRBJ1-2; cdr3_nt: TGTGCCAGCAGTTTACCAGGTGCGGGCTACACCTTC; cdr3_aa: CASSLPGAGYTF
v_call: TRBV19; clone_size: .; d_call: .; j_call: TRBJ1-2; cdr3_nt: TGTGCCAGTAGTGCAGGGGTTGGCTATGGCTACACCTTC; cdr3_aa: CASSAGVGYGYTF
v_call: TRBV4-1; clone_size: few; d_call: .; j_call: TRBJ1-6; cdr3_nt: TGCGCCAGCAGCCAAGTGGGTACACCAGGGAATTCACCCCTCCACTTT; cdr3_aa: CASSQVGTPGNSPLHF
v_call: TRBV4-1; clone_size: .; d_call: .; j_call: TRBJ1-2; cdr3_nt: TGCGCCAGCAGCCAAGATTTCGGTAGCTCCTATGGCTACACCTTC; cdr3_aa: CASSQDFGSSYGYTF
v_call: TRBV7-9; clone_size: .; d_call: .; j_call: TRBJ1-2; cdr3_nt: TGTGCCAGCAGCCGGCTTCGAGCTAACTATGGCTACACCTTC; cdr3_aa: CASSRLRANYGYTF